Below, 9 T cell receptor beta chains from the same sample are listed, as sequenced in a study of T cell responses to AZD1222 COVID-19 vaccine. Profiling relied on immunoSEQ multiplex PCR, and the TCRdb table lists in-frame clones only, not all of them. In the table there are approximately 110,000 clones, around 94% of which are singletons. Source: peripheral blood, taken on day 0 of AZD1222 vaccination. The receptor set was obtained from an adult in good health.

The gene calls are TRBV5-1 and TRBJ1-1; 10 nucleotides align to TRBD1. CDR1 SGHRS and CDR2 YFSETQ come from the germline V gene. The length of the CDR3 is 15 residues. V dropped 2 bases and J dropped 3; count of bases not matched to a gene: 4. The CDR3 spells CASSLLGTGDTEAFF. The CDR3 nucleotides read TGCGCCAGCAGCTTACTCGGGACAGGGGACACTGAAGCTTTCTTT.

CDR3 residues: CASSLQDYSPLHF. The CDR3 nucleotides read TGTGCCAGCAGCTTGCAGGACTACTCACCCCTCCACTTT. The rearrangement links TRBV5-4 to TRBJ1-6; the D is unclear. Trimming left V 1 base short and J 10 bases short, with 9 bases between. CDR1 and CDR2 from the germline V gene are SGHNT and YYREEE (reference sequence). The CDR3 consists of 13 residues.

The chain uses TRBV7-9 and TRBJ1-1; D call uncertain. CDR1 and CDR2 (germline): SEHNR, FQNEAQ (reference sequence). The CDR3 has 17 residues. Trimming left V 5 bases short and J 5 bases short, with 24 bases between. CDR3 residues: CASSPTDMGFLGTEAFF. Here the CDR3 DNA reads TGTGCCAGCAGCCCTACCGATATGGGCTTTTTGGGAACTGAAGCTTTCTTT.

This chain links TRBV2 with TRBJ2-1; perhaps TRBD1 as D (5 bases). Trimming left V 1 base short and J 9 bases short, with 22 bases between. The CDR3 loop spans 17 amino acids. Germline V CDR1 and CDR2: SNHLY, FYNNEI. The chain's CDR3 is CASSEVKGAGMKAEQFF. The CDR3, as DNA: TGTGCCAGCAGTGAAGTGAAAGGGGCAGGGATGAAGGCTGAGCAGTTCTTC.

A remark on this clone: The identical CDR3 is also encoded by other nucleotide sequences in the sample. The rearrangement joins TRBV10-3 to TRBJ1-2; maybe TRBD1 (5 bases). V gave up 4 bases and J gave up 2 bases, with 5 bases separating them. This CDR3 region has 12 residues. Germline lookup yields CDR1 ENHRY and CDR2 SYGVKD. Here the CDR3 reads CAISGGNYGYTF. The CDR3 nucleotides are TGTGCCATCAGTGGGGGGAACTATGGCTACACCTTC.

This chain connects TRBV29-1 to TRBJ2-3; perhaps TRBD1 as D (5 bases). Germline-derived CDR1 and CDR2 are SQVTM and ANQGSEA. Trimming took 6 bases from V and 2 from J, leaving 12 bases between them. The CDR3 runs to 13 residues. The CDR3 is CSVVKGSTDTQYF. CDR3 coding DNA: TGCAGCGTAGTGAAGGGGTCCACAGATACGCAGTATTTT.

The chain is built from TRBV6-5 and TRBJ2-1; 8 bases line up with TRBD2. The length of the CDR3 is 13 residues. The junction had 5 bases not matched to a gene; V was cut back by 7 bases and J by 6 bases. Germline CDR1 MNHEY, CDR2 SVGAGI. The chain's CDR3 is CASKAGGLNEQFF. The CDR3 DNA reads as TGTGCCAGCAAGGCGGGAGGACTCAATGAGCAGTTCTTC.

This clone was observed a single time. J is TRBJ1-2 and V is TRBV14; tentatively, D is TRBD1 (5 bases). The CDR3 is made up of 16 amino acids. CDR1 is SGHDN and CDR2 is FVKESK in the germline V gene. With 0 bases removed from V and 1 base from J, the gap between germline ends came to 12 bases. The CDR3 here is CASSQDWAGGNYGYTF. In DNA, the CDR3 is TGTGCCAGCAGCCAAGACTGGGCCGGGGGTAACTATGGCTACACCTTC.

V is TRBV6-6 and J is TRBJ2-2, with no clear D. The CDR3 has 12 residues. V gave up 0 bases and J gave up 5 bases, with 1 base separating them. CDR1 and CDR2 from the germline V gene are MNHNY and SVGAGI (reference sequence). The CDR3 here is CASSYSTGELFF. As DNA, the CDR3 is TGTGCCAGCAGTTACTCGACCGGGGAGCTGTTTTTT.